This T cell receptor (beta chain) was identified during a study of CD8 T cells in Susac syndrome. General study findings and limits: It was acknowledged in the study that the number of individuals who were included in its TCR sequencing and HLA analysis was relatively small.

Germline V lookup: CDR1 KGHSH, CDR2 LQKENI. V lost 3 bases and J 3 bases, leaving 12 bases between the germline ends. The CDR3 loop spans 14 amino acids. Comments on this clonotype: The antigen is undetermined.

An input of roughly 0.45 to 1 ug of RNA was subjected to reverse transcription using random hexamers. Each CDR3 protein gets one entry after TCRdb re-called the immunoSEQ multiplex PCR reads with MiXCR. The table lists hundreds of thousands of distinct CDR3 sequences, about 85% of them singletons. This sequence joins TRBV18 and TRBJ2-7, with D tentatively TRBD1 (6 bases). The sequenced sample was CD8+ T cells from PBMCs. The receptor's source is a human donor with multiple sclerosis. The CDR3 loop reads CASSPRTDYYEQYF. CDR3 DNA sequence: TGTGCCAGCTCACCCCGGACAGACTACTACGAGCAGTACTTC. The full variable domain, its missing parts supplied by reference TRBV18 and TRBJ2-7, is NAGVMQNPRHLVRRRGQEARLRCSPMKGHSHVYWYRQLPEEGLKFMVYLQKENIIDESGMPKERFSAEFPKEGPSILRIQQVVRGDSAAYFCASSPRTDYYEQYFGPGTRLTVT.